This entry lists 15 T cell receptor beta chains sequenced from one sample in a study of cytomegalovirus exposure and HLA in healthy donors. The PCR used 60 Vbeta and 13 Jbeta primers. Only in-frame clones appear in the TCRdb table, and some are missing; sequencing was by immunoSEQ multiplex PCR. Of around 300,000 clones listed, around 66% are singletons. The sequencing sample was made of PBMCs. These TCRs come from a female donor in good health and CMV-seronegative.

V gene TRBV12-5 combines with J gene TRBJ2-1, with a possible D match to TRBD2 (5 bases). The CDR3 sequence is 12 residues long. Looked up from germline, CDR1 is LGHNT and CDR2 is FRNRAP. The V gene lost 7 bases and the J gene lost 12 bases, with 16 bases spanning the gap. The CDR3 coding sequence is TGTGCTAGTGCCCTGACTACCCCCGGGCAGTTCTTC. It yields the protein CASALTTPGQFF.

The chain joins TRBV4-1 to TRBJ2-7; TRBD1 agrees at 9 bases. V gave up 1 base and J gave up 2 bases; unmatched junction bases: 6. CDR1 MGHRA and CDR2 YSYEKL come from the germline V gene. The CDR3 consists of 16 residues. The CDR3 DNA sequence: TGCGCCAGCAGCCAAGGGGCATGGGACAGGGCCTACGAGCAGTACTTC. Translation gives CASSQGAWDRAYEQYF.

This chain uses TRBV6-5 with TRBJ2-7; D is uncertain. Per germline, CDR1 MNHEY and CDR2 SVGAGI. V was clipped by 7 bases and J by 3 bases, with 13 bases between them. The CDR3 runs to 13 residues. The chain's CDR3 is CASTTGPGYEQYF. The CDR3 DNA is TGTGCCAGCACCACCGGCCCGGGCTACGAGCAGTACTTC.

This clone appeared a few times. The CDR3 here is CASSLENSGNTIYF. CDR3 DNA sequence: TGTGCCAGCAGCTTGGAGAACAGCGGAAACACCATATATTTT. This rearrangement joins TRBV5-8 to TRBJ1-3, with D unclear. In germline, CDR1 is SGHTS, CDR2 YDEGEE. This CDR3 region has 14 residues. V dropped 0 bases and J dropped 4 bases, with 8 bases sitting between them.

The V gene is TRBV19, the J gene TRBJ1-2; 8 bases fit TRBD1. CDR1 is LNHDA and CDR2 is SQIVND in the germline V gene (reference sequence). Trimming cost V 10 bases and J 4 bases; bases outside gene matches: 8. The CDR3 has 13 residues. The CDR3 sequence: CATRLTGGYGYTF. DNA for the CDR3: TGTGCCACTCGACTCACAGGGGGCTATGGCTACACCTTC. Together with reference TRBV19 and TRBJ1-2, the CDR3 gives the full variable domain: DGGITQSPKYLFRKEGQNVTLSCEQNLNHDAMYWYRQDPGQGLRLIYYSQIVNDFQKGDIAEGYSVSREKKESFPLTVTSAQKNPTAFYLCATRLTGGYGYTFGSGTRLTVV.

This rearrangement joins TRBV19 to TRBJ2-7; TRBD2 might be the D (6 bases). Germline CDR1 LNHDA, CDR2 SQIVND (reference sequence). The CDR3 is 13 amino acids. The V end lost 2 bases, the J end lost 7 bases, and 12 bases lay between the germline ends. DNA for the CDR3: TGTGCCAGTAGTATACCCGGGGGTCGGGAGCAGTACTTC. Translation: CASSIPGGREQYF. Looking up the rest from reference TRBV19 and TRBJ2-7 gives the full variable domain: DGGITQSPKYLFRKEGQNVTLSCEQNLNHDAMYWYRQDPGQGLRLIYYSQIVNDFQKGDIAEGYSVSREKKESFPLTVTSAQKNPTAFYLCASSIPGGREQYFGPGTRLTVT.

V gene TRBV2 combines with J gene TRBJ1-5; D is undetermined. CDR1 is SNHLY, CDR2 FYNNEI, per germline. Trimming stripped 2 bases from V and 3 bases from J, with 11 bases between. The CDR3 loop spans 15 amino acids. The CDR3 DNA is TGTGCCAGCAGTGAATTCGGGGTGGTCAATCAGCCCCAGCATTTT. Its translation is CASSEFGVVNQPQHF. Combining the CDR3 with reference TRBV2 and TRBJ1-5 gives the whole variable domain EPEVTQTPSHQVTQMGQEVILRCVPISNHLYFYWYRQILGQKVEFLVSFYNNEISEKSEIFDDQFSVERPDGSNFTLKIRSTKLEDSAMYFCASSEFGVVNQPQHFGDGTRLSIL.

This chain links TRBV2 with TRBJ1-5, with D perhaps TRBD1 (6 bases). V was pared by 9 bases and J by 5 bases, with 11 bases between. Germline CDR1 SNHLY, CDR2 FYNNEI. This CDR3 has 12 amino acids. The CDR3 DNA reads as TGTGCCAGTACTACAGGGTATCAGCCCCAGCATTTT. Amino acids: CASTTGYQPQHF.

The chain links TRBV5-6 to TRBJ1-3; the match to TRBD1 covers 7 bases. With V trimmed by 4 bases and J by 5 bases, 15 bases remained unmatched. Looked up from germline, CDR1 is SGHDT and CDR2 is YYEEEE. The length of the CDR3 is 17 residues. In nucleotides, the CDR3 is TGTGCCAGCAGCCTTTCCCTAAAACAGGGGTTGAGAAACACCATATATTTT. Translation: CASSLSLKQGLRNTIYF.

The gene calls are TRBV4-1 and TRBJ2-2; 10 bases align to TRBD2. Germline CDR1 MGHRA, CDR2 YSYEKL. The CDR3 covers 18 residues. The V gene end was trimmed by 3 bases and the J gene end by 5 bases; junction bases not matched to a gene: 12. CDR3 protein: CASSQRAGGATGTGELFF. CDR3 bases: TGCGCCAGCAGCCAGAGAGCGGGAGGGGCGACGGGGACCGGGGAGCTGTTTTTT.

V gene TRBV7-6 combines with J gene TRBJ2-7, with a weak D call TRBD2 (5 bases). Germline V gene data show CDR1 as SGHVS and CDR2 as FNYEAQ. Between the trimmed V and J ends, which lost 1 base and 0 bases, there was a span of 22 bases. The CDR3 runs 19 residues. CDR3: CASSLVAPSGSRSSYEQYF. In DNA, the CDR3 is TGTGCCAGCAGCTTAGTCGCCCCCTCGGGGTCCAGGAGCTCCTACGAGCAGTACTTC.

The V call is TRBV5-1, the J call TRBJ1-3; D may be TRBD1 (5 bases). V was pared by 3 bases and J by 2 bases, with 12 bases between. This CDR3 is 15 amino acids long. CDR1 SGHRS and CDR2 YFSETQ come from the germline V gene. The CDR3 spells CASSSWGDPGNTIYF. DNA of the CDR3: TGCGCCAGCAGCTCATGGGGGGACCCTGGAAACACCATATATTTT.

The CDR3 region is CASSGEGQETQYF. In DNA, the CDR3 is TGTGCCAGCAGCGGGGAGGGGCAAGAGACCCAGTACTTC. This chain links TRBV13 with TRBJ2-5, with 7 bases matching TRBD2. This CDR3 is built from 13 residues. CDR1 and CDR2 from the germline V gene are PRHDT and FYEKMQ (reference sequence). J gave up 2 bases and V 5 bases, and 2 bases lay outside the gene matches.

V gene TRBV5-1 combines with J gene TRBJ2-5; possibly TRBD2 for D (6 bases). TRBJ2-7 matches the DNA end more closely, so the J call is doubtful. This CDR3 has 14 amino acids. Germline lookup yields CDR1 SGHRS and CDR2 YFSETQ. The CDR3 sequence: CASSWPGLSYEQYF. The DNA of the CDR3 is TGCGCCAGCAGTTGGCCGGGACTTTCCTACGAGCAGTACTTC.

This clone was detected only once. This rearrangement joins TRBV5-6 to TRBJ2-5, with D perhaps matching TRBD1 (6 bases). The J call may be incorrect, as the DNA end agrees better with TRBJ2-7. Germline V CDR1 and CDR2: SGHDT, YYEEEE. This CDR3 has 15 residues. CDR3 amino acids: CASSLAKGVMYEQYF. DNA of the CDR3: TGTGCCAGCAGCTTGGCCAAGGGGGTTATGTACGAGCAGTACTTC.